This is a list of T cell receptor beta chains from one sample in a study of blood T cell repertoires in COVID-19. Generated by immunoSEQ multiplex PCR, the TCRdb table keeps only in-frame clones and is missing some. Among hundreds of thousands of clones listed, 75% to 90% were seen once. The sample consisted of PBMCs or T cells enriched from blood (not recorded which). The receptors derive from a man in his 60s who had recovered from COVID-19. Both conserved end residues are part of each CDR3. A D gene is named only where the DNA matches it firmly. Size tells how often a clone was seen (once, few, many) or the class of an expanded clone, and some rows leave it out.

V	D	size	J	DNA	CDR3
TRBV15	TRBD2	.	TRBJ2-3	TGTGCCACCAGCTACGGACTAGCGGGAGAAATGACAGATACGCAGTATTTT	CATSYGLAGEMTDTQYF
TRBV6-7	.	.	TRBJ1-3	TGTGCCAGCAGTTCCAAGGAACAGGAGAGCTCTGGAAACACCATATATTTT	CASSSKEQESSGNTIYF
TRBV3-1/TRBV3-2	TRBD2	.	TRBJ2-3	TGTGCCAGCAGCCAAGATGCTAGCGGGAGCGCAGATACGCAGTATTTT	CASSQDASGSADTQYF
TRBV10-3	.	.	TRBJ2-1	TGTGCCATCAGTGAGGGAGGTGGGTCATTCCAATACAATGAGCAGTTCTTC	CAISEGGGSFQYNEQFF
TRBV13	.	.	TRBJ1-2	TGTGCCAGCAGCTTAGGCCCAGGGTCCTATGGCTACACCTTC	CASSLGPGSYGYTF
TRBV12-3/TRBV12-4	.	.	TRBJ1-5	TGTGCCAGCAGTACAAGAAGCAATCAGCCCCAGCATTTT	CASSTRSNQPQHF
TRBV5-8	TRBD1	.	TRBJ1-2	TGTGCCAGCAGCCGGACCGGGACAGGGGGCAACTATGGCTACACCTTC	CASSRTGTGGNYGYTF
TRBV24-1	.	.	TRBJ2-1	TGTGCCACCAGTGATTTGGAGGGGAGGAATGAGCAGTTCTTC	CATSDLEGRNEQFF
TRBV15	.	.	TRBJ1-4	TGTGCCACCAGCAGAGATACGCGGGGGAGGAGTCCTAATGAAAAACTGTTTTTT	CATSRDTRGRSPNEKLFF
TRBV5-5	TRBD1	.	TRBJ1-6	TGTGCCAGCTCTCGACAGGGGCCCCCGGCCTATAATTCACCCCTCCACTTT	CASSRQGPPAYNSPLHF
TRBV19	.	.	TRBJ1-2	TGTGCCAGTAGGGGGGTCGGAGGGAACTATGGCTACACCTTC	CASRGVGGNYGYTF
TRBV5-6	.	.	TRBJ2-1	TGTGCCAGCAGCTCAGTAGCTAACCCCTACAATGAGCAGTTCTTC	CASSSVANPYNEQFF
TRBV9	TRBD2	.	TRBJ2-5	TGTGCCAGCAGCGGGGGGGCCAGCGCCGGGAGGGAAGAGACCCAGTACTTC	CASSGGASAGREETQYF
TRBV11-3	TRBD1	.	TRBJ1-6	TGTGCCAGCAGCCTCCCGGGACAGCAATCGAGCGATTCACCCCTCCACTTT	CASSLPGQQSSDSPLHF
TRBV27	TRBD2	.	TRBJ2-5	TGTGCCAGCAGCTATCTAGCGGGACCTGTTCAAGAGACCCAGTACTTC	CASSYLAGPVQETQYF
TRBV5-4	.	.	TRBJ2-7	TGTGCCAGCAGCTCGGGACAATCGGACGAGCAGTACTTC	CASSSGQSDEQYF
TRBV28	TRBD1	.	TRBJ2-7	TGTGCCAGCAGTTTCCCGGGACAGTGGTACGAGCAGTACTTC	CASSFPGQWYEQYF
TRBV5-4	TRBD2	.	TRBJ2-1	TGTGCCAGCAGCATGGGGACTAGCGGGAGTGATGAGCAGTTCTTC	CASSMGTSGSDEQFF
TRBV25-1	TRBD1	.	TRBJ1-1	TGTGCCAGCAATCCGGGACAGGGATGGAGCACTGAAGCTTTCTTT	CASNPGQGWSTEAFF
TRBV29-1	.	.	TRBJ2-6	TGCAGCGCTTGGGGCGCTGGGGCCAACGTCCTGACTTTC	CSAWGAGANVLTF
TRBV5-1	TRBD1	.	TRBJ2-3	TGCGCCAGCAGCCCCCACCGGGACAGGGGCTCAGATACGCAGTATTTT	CASSPHRDRGSDTQYF
TRBV7-3	.	.	TRBJ2-5	TGTGCCAGCAGCTTCTCCGGGACAATGCAGACCCAGTACTTC	CASSFSGTMQTQYF
TRBV12-3/TRBV12-4	.	.	TRBJ1-3	TGTGCCAGCAGCTATGGAAACACCATATATTTT	CASSYGNTIYF
TRBV7-3	TRBD1	.	TRBJ1-5	TGTGCCAGCAGCCTAAGGACAGGGGGCTTTAGCAATCAGCCCCAGCATTTT	CASSLRTGGFSNQPQHF
TRBV5-1	TRBD2	once	TRBJ2-5	TGCGCCAGCAGCTCTCTGGCGGGGGGAGGTGAAGAGACCCAGTACTTC	CASSSLAGGGEETQYF
TRBV5-1	.	.	TRBJ2-7	TGCGCCAGCAGCTTGGCCAAAAAAGGGGGAAGTGGCGAGCAGTACTTC	CASSLAKKGGSGEQYF
TRBV12-3/TRBV12-4	.	.	TRBJ2-2	TGTGCCAGCAGTTTAGAGCGATTCGGGGAGCTGTTTTTT	CASSLERFGELFF
TRBV7-6	TRBD2	.	TRBJ2-2	TGTGCCAGCAGTCCACGACTAGCGGGGACCGGGGAGCTGTTTTTT	CASSPRLAGTGELFF
TRBV18	.	.	TRBJ1-3	TGTGCCAGCTCACCACGTCGGGAGAGGGTATATGGAAACACCATATATTTT	CASSPRRERVYGNTIYF
TRBV7-2	TRBD1	.	TRBJ2-5	TGTGCCAGCAGCTCCCTGACAGGGGGCAAAGAGACCCAGTACTTC	CASSSLTGGKETQYF
TRBV5-1	.	.	TRBJ1-6	TGCGCCAGCAGCGGGGCCGACAGTTATTCACCCCTCCACTTT	CASSGADSYSPLHF
TRBV29-1	TRBD1	.	TRBJ1-1	TGCAGCGGTTGGGGGGCGCACAGGGGCGCAAACACTGAAGCTTTCTTT	CSGWGAHRGANTEAFF
TRBV4-2	.	.	TRBJ2-3	TGTGCCAGCAGCCAAGATCCGGGCACAGATACGCAGTATTTT	CASSQDPGTDTQYF
TRBV7-9	.	many	TRBJ1-1	TGTGCCAGCAGCCCTGGGAGGGGGGGACAAGGCAAGAACACTGAAGCTTTCTTT	CASSPGRGGQGKNTEAFF
TRBV6-5	TRBD2	.	TRBJ2-7	TGTGCCAGCAGTTATTCGCCAGCGGGAGTACCCTACGAGCAGTACTTC	CASSYSPAGVPYEQYF
TRBV19	.	.	TRBJ1-2	TGTGCCAGTACCACAGCTAACTATGGCTACACCTTC	CASTTANYGYTF
TRBV5-1	TRBD2	.	TRBJ2-3	TGCGCCAGCAGCTTGGAGGCGGGAGGGTTTTCAGATACGCAGTATTTT	CASSLEAGGFSDTQYF
TRBV7-2	TRBD1	.	TRBJ1-2	TGTGCCAGCAGACCACAGGGGGTCGACTATGGCTACACCTTC	CASRPQGVDYGYTF
TRBV7-9	.	.	TRBJ1-2	TGTGCCAGCAGCCTCCAACAGGGTAACTATGGCTACACCTTC	CASSLQQGNYGYTF
TRBV3-1/TRBV3-2	TRBD2	.	TRBJ2-1	TGTGCCAGCAGCCAGAATAGCGGGGGGAATGAGCAGTTCTTC	CASSQNSGGNEQFF
TRBV24-1	.	.	TRBJ2-1	TGTGCCACCAGTGATACGGGCGGAGGTCTCTACAATGAGCAGTTCTTC	CATSDTGGGLYNEQFF
TRBV7-2	TRBD1	.	TRBJ2-1	TGTGCCAGCAGCTTGGCGACAGGGGTTGGCAATGAGCAGTTCTTC	CASSLATGVGNEQFF
TRBV2	TRBD1	.	TRBJ1-1	TGTGCCAGCACGGGACAGGTGAACACTGAAGCTTTCTTT	CASTGQVNTEAFF
TRBV19	TRBD1	.	TRBJ1-2	TGTGCCAGTAGTATAGGGCCCGGACAGGGGCGGTATGGCTACACCTTC	CASSIGPGQGRYGYTF
TRBV6-1	.	once	TRBJ2-1	TGTGCCAGCAGTGACGGCGGGGTGAGGAATGAGCAGTTCTTC	CASSDGGVRNEQFF
TRBV24-1	.	.	TRBJ1-5	TGTGCCACCAGTGATTTTCGGAGCAATCAGCCCCAGCATTTT	CATSDFRSNQPQHF
TRBV15	.	.	TRBJ1-2	TGTGCCACCAGCAGAGATTTCCAGGGGCCTGGCTATGGCTACACCTTC	CATSRDFQGPGYGYTF
TRBV5-5	TRBD2	.	TRBJ2-3	TGTGCCAGCAGCTTGGCCGCGGGAGCAGATACGCAGTATTTT	CASSLAAGADTQYF